This T cell receptor (beta chain) stems from a study of T cell changes during pregnancy in multiple sclerosis. Using immunoSEQ multiplex PCR, the repertoire was profiled, and TCRdb retains in-frame clones only, with some absent. The table has around 56,000 clones, about nine tenths seen once; the top ten hold under 2.5%. The CDR3 covers 15 residues. Germline CDR1 MNHEY, CDR2 SMNVEV (reference sequence). V lost 5 bases, J lost 2 bases, and 7 bases stayed unmatched. The starting material was peripheral blood, obtained in the first trimester of pregnancy. The rearrangement links TRBV27 to TRBJ2-3, with 7 bases aligning to TRBD2. This TCR came from a female donor in good health, enrolled as a control in a pregnancy study. The CDR3 spells CASSPGTTNTDTQYF. The CDR3 region has the DNA TGTGCCAGCAGTCCCGGGACTACCAACACAGATACGCAGTATTTT.